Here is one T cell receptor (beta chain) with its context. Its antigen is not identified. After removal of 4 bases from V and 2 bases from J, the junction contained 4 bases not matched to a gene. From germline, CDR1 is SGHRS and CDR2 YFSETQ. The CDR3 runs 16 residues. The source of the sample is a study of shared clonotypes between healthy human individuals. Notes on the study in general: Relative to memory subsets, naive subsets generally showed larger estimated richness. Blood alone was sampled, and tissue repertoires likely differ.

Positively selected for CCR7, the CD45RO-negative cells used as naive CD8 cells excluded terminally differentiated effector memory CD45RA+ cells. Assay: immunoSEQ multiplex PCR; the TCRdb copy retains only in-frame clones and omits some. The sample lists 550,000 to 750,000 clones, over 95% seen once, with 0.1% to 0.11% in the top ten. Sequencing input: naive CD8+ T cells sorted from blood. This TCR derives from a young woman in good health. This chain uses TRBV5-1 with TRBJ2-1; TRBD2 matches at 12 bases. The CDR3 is CASSLSSGRAYNEQFF. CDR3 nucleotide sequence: TGCGCCAGCAGCCTGTCTAGCGGGAGGGCCTACAATGAGCAGTTCTTC.